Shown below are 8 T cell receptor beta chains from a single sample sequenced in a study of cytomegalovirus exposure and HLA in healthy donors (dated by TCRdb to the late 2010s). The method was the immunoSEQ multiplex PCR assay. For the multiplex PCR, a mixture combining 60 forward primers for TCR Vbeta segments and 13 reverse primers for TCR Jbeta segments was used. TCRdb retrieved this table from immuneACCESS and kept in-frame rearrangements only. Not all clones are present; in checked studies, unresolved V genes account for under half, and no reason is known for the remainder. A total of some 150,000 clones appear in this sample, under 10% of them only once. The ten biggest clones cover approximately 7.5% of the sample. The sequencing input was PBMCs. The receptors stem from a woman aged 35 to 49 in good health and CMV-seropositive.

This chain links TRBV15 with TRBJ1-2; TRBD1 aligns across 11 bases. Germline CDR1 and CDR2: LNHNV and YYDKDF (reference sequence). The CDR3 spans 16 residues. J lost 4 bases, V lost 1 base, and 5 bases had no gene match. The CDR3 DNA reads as TGTGCCACCAGCAGAGGGACAGGGGGCGCGAGCTATGGCTACACCTTC. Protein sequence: CATSRGTGGASYGYTF.

The CDR3 region is CSVGASSYNEQFF. The CDR3 region has the DNA TGCAGCGTTGGAGCAAGCTCCTACAATGAGCAGTTCTTC. The chain recombines TRBV29-1 with TRBJ2-1; D is uncertain. Germline lookup yields CDR1 SQVTM and CDR2 ANQGSEA. This CDR3 spans 13 amino acids. Trimming stripped 4 bases from V and 0 bases from J, with 7 bases between.

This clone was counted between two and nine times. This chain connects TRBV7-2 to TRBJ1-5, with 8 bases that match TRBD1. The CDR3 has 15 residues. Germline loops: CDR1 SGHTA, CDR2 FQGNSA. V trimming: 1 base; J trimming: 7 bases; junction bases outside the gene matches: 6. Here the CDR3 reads CASSLDRGRGQPQHF. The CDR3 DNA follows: TGTGCCAGCAGCTTAGACAGGGGGAGAGGGCAGCCCCAGCATTTT.

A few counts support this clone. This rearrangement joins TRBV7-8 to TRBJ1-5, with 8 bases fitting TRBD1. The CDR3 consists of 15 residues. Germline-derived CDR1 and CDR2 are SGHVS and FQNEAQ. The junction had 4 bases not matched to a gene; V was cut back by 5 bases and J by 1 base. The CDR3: CASSPRQGSNQPQHF. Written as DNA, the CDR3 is TGTGCCAGCAGCCCTCGACAGGGGAGCAATCAGCCCCAGCATTTT.

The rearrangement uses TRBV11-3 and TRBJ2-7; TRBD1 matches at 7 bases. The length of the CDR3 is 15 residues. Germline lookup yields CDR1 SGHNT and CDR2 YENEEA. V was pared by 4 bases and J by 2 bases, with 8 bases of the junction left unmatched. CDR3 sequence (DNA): TGTGCCAGCAGCTCCCCGGACAGGCGAACCTACGAGCAGTACTTC. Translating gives CASSSPDRRTYEQYF.

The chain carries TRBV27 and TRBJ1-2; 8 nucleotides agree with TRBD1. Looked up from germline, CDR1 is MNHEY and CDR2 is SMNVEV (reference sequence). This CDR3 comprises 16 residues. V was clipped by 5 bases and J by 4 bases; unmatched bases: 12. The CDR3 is CASSPQGVGIFYGYTF. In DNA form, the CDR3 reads TGTGCCAGCAGTCCACAGGGGGTCGGGATCTTCTATGGCTACACCTTC.

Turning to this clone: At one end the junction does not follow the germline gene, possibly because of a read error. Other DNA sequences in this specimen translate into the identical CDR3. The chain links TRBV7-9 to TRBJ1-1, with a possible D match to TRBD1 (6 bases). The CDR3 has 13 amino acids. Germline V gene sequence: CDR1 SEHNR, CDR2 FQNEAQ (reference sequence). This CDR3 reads CASSPQGPVKAFF. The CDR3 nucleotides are TGTGCTAGCAGCCCACAGGGCCCAGTGAAAGCTTTCTTT. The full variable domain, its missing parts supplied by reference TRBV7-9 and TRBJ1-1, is DTGVSQNPRHKITKRGQNVTFRCDPISEHNRLYWYRQTLGQGPEFLTYFQNEAQLEKSRLLSDRFSAERPKGSFSTLEIQRTEQGDSAMYLCASSPQGPVKAFFGQGTRLTVV.

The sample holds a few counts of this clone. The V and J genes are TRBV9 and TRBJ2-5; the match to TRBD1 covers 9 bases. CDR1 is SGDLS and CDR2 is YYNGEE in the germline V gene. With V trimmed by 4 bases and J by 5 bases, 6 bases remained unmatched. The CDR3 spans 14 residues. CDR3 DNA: TGTGCCAGCAGCACTACAGGGGGCGGGGAGACCCAGTACTTC. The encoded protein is CASSTTGGGETQYF.